The 3 T cell receptor beta chains reported below all come from one sample, sequenced in a study of T cell responses to AZD1222 COVID-19 vaccine. Measured with immunoSEQ multiplex PCR; TCRdb has only the in-frame clones, and not every one. The table lists some 86,000 clones, roughly nine tenths of them singletons, with roughly 5% in the top ten. This material consisted of peripheral blood, taken 28 days after the second AZD1222 dose. These receptors came from an adult who received the AZD1222 COVID-19 vaccine.

This rearrangement joins TRBV7-9 to TRBJ2-2; tentatively, D is TRBD2 (5 bases). Between the trimmed V and J ends, which lost 1 base and 3 bases, there was a span of 15 bases. The CDR3 has 17 residues. The germline V gene has CDR1 SEHNR and CDR2 FQNEAQ (reference sequence). The CDR3 nucleotides are TGTGCCAGCAGCTTAGGTCGGAGCGGTCTCCACACCGGGGAGCTGTTTTTT. Translated, it gives CASSLGRSGLHTGELFF.

A single count supports this clone. The V call is TRBV24-1, the J call TRBJ2-5; 11 positions match TRBD1. CDR3 length equals 15 residues. J gave up 3 bases and V 5 bases, and 4 bases lay outside the gene matches. Germline CDR1 and CDR2: KGHDR and SFDVKD. The CDR3 sequence is CATSVPGQGEETQYF. The CDR3 DNA reads TGTGCCACCAGTGTCCCGGGACAGGGGGAAGAGACCCAGTACTTC.

The chain recombines TRBV7-8 with TRBJ1-6, with D perhaps TRBD1 (5 bases). V was pared by 1 base and J by 0 bases, with 19 bases between. CDR3 length: 20 amino acids. Germline V gene sequence: CDR1 SGHVS, CDR2 FQNEAQ. The CDR3: CASSLVGVGGPSSYNSPLHF. For the CDR3, the DNA is TGTGCCAGCAGCTTAGTGGGGGTTGGAGGACCGAGCTCCTATAATTCACCCCTCCACTTT.